This TCR beta chain is drawn from a study of T cell changes during pregnancy in multiple sclerosis. This clone was seen more than once but under ten times. The protocol was immunoSEQ multiplex PCR, while the TCRdb copy is restricted to in-frame clones and leaves out a portion. This table has tens of thousands of clones, roughly 91% appearing once. CDR1 is MNHNS, CDR2 SASEGT, per germline. The trim removed 1 base at V and 2 bases at J, leaving 3 bases unmatched. CDR3 length: 15 residues. The source material was peripheral blood, sampled after pregnancy. The sequence derives from a female donor in good health, enrolled as a control in a pregnancy study. The rearrangement uses TRBV6-1 and TRBJ2-7; TRBD2 aligns across 9 bases. The CDR3 region has the DNA TGTGCCAGCAGTGAAGAATTAGCGGGAGCCTACGAGCAGTACTTC. Protein product: CASSEELAGAYEQYF.